This TCR beta chain is drawn from a study of cytomegalovirus exposure and HLA in healthy donors. The CDR3 runs 14 residues. The germline V gene encodes CDR1 SGHRS and CDR2 YFSETQ. V lost 0 bases, J lost 7 bases, and 14 bases lay in between. In the PCR, 60 Vbeta and 13 Jbeta primers were used. Repertoires were generated with immunoSEQ multiplex PCR, while TCRdb's copy carries only in-frame clones and drops some. This sample carries approximately 210,000 clones, 75% to 80% of them seen once, and the ten largest clones take over 2%. Overall study results and limits: Later analysis suggested most CMV-associated TCR beta chains were HLA-restricted. Earlier analysis looked at TCR beta V segments, and most were productive about 90% or about 30% of the time.

Concerning this clone: Its specificity is not known.

The chain is built from TRBV5-1 and TRBJ2-7, with TRBD1 as a possible D gene (6 bases). The receptor was isolated from a woman in her 30s in good health and CMV-seropositive. The specimen sequenced was PBMCs. CDR3 amino acids: CASSLGQGSREQYF. DNA for the CDR3: TGCGCCAGCAGCTTGGGGCAGGGGTCCAGGGAGCAGTACTTC.